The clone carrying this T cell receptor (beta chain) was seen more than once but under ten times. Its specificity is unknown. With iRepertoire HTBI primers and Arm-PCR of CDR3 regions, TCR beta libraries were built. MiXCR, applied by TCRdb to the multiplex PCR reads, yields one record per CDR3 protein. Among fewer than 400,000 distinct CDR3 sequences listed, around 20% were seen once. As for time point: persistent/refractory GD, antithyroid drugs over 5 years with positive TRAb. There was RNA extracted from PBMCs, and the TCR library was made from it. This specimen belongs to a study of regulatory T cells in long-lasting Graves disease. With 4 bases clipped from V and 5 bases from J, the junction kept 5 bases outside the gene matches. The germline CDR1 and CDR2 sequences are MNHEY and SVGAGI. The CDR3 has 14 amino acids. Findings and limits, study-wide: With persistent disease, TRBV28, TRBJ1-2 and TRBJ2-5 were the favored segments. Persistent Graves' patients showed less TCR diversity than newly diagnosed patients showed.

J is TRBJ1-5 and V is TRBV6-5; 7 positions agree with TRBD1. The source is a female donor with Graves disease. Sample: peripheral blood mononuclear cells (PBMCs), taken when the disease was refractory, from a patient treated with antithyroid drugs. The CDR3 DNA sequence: TGTGCCAGCAGTTCCTACCAGGGGGATCAGCCCCAGCATTTT. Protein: CASSSYQGDQPQHF.